These 26 T cell receptor beta chains share one sample of origin, sequenced in a study of blood T cell repertoires in COVID-19. TCRdb's table, derived via immunoSEQ multiplex PCR, lists solely in-frame clones and lacks some. The table includes tens of thousands of clones, about nine tenths detected once. Material for sequencing was peripheral blood. Every receptor here comes from a man aged 45 to 65 with active or convalescent COVID-19.

This clone was counted only a few times. The rearrangement joins TRBV10-1 to TRBJ2-7; the D is unclear. V was cut by 0 bases and J by 7 bases, with 16 bases left in between. CDR3 length equals 15 residues. Per germline, CDR1 WNHNN and CDR2 SYGVQD (reference sequence). The CDR3 bases are TGCGCCAGCAGTGAGTCGGGCACCCCGACCAGGGAGCAGTACTTC. Translated, it gives CASSESGTPTREQYF.

The table lists this clone with a count of one. The chain couples TRBV28 to TRBJ1-6; possible D gene TRBD1, 5 bases. This CDR3 comprises 15 residues. Germline CDR1 reads MDHEN; CDR2 reads SYDVKM. Trimming took off 4 bases at V and 7 bases at J, with 14 bases between the two ends. DNA of the CDR3: TGTGCCAGCAGTTCGTCTCAGGGTCAAAATTCACCCCTCCACTTT. Residues: CASSSSQGQNSPLHF.

The chain links TRBV25-1 to TRBJ2-1; the match to TRBD1 covers 11 bases. Trimming at V came to 4 bases and at J to 2 bases, leaving 4 bases not matched to a gene. This CDR3 is 16 amino acids long. Germline assignment: CDR1 MGHDK and CDR2 SYGVNS. CDR3 nucleotide sequence: TGTGCCAGCAGTGGGGGGGGACAGGGGGCCTACAATGAGCAGTTCTTC. Translation: CASSGGGQGAYNEQFF. The full variable domain, its missing parts supplied by reference TRBV25-1 and TRBJ2-1, is EADIYQTPRYLVIGTGKKITLECSQTMGHDKMYWYQQDPGMELHLIHYSYGVNSTEKGDLSSESTVSRIRTEHFPLTLESARPSHTSQYLCASSGGGQGAYNEQFFGPGTRLTVL.

The chain has TRBV7-9 and TRBJ1-1; the D gene is possibly TRBD1 (6 bases). CDR1 and CDR2 from the germline V gene are SEHNR and FQNEAQ (reference sequence). This CDR3 contains 12 residues. Trimming removed 6 bases at V and 7 bases at J, with 12 bases between. The CDR3: CASSSRGGEAFF. CDR3 nucleotide sequence: TGTGCCAGCAGTTCTCGAGGGGGTGAAGCTTTCTTT. The whole variable domain, filled in from reference TRBV7-9 and TRBJ1-1, reads DTGVSQNPRHKITKRGQNVTFRCDPISEHNRLYWYRQTLGQGPEFLTYFQNEAQLEKSRLLSDRFSAERPKGSFSTLEIQRTEQGDSAMYLCASSSRGGEAFFGQGTRLTVV.

The chain combines TRBV6-2 or TRBV6-3 with TRBJ1-2, with D unclear. Trimming took off 8 bases at V and 0 bases at J, with 13 bases between the two ends. The CDR3 totals 14 residues. Germline values: CDR1 MNHEY, CDR2 SVGEGT. The CDR3 DNA reads as TGTGCCAGCTGCCCCATAGGAGCTAACTATGGCTACACCTTC. Translating it yields CASCPIGANYGYTF.

This chain links TRBV3-1 (or the pseudogene TRBV3-2) with TRBJ2-1; D gene uncertain. Trimming took 5 bases from V and 4 from J, leaving 9 bases between them. Germline V gene lookup returns CDR1 LGHDT and CDR2 YNNKEL (reference sequence). The CDR3 length is 13 residues. The CDR3 DNA reads TGTGCCAGCAGCGCCCACCAGTACAATGAGCAGTTCTTC. Encoded protein: CASSAHQYNEQFF.

This clone was observed a handful of times. J is TRBJ1-6 and V is TRBV4-3; TRBD1 might be the D (5 bases). V dropped 1 base and J dropped 6 bases, with 10 bases sitting between them. Germline lookup yields CDR1 LGHNA and CDR2 YSLEER. This CDR3 contains 15 residues. CDR3 sequence reads: CASSQVGQLNSPLHF. The DNA for the CDR3 is TGCGCCAGCAGCCAAGTGGGGCAGCTTAATTCACCCCTCCACTTT.

As DNA, the CDR3 is TGTGCCATCAGTGGGGTAGGGGGCGAAAACATTCAGTACTTC. Its protein is CAISGVGGENIQYF. The chain employs TRBV10-3 and TRBJ2-4, with 7 bases lining up with TRBD1. CDR3 size: 14 residues. The germline V gene has CDR1 ENHRY and CDR2 SYGVKD. V shed 4 bases and J 5 bases; nucleotides not matched to a gene: 5.

As for this clone: The sample holds other DNA sequences that translate to the same CDR3. V gene TRBV2 combines with J gene TRBJ2-3; a possible D gene is TRBD1 (5 bases). This CDR3 has 15 residues. Germline V gene data show CDR1 as SNHLY and CDR2 as FYNNEI. The V end lost 2 bases, the J end lost 2 bases, and 11 bases lay between the germline ends. As DNA, the CDR3 is TGTGCCAGCAGTGAACGGCAGGGTAACACAGATACGCAGTATTTT. It translates to CASSERQGNTDTQYF.

The sample holds a few counts of this clone. This chain uses TRBV7-9 with TRBJ1-5; D is ambiguous. The CDR3 contains 14 residues. The germline gives CDR1 SEHNR, CDR2 FQNEAQ (reference sequence). The V gene lost 1 base and the J gene lost 6 bases, with 10 bases spanning the gap. The CDR3 reads CASSLDGSSQPQHF. The CDR3 DNA is TGTGCCAGCAGCTTAGACGGGTCCAGTCAGCCCCAGCATTTT.

The V and J genes are TRBV15 and TRBJ1-4; D unresolved. CDR1 and CDR2 from the germline V gene are LNHNV and YYDKDF (reference sequence). This CDR3 has 15 residues. Trimming pared 2 bases from V and 8 bases from J, leaving 15 bases between. Written as DNA, the CDR3 is TGTGCCACCAGCAGAAAATGGGCCAGCGGGGAAAAACTGTTTTTT. Protein product: CATSRKWASGEKLFF.

The rearrangement uses TRBV6-5 and TRBJ2-1, with 9 bases matching TRBD2. V lost 2 bases, J lost 4 bases, and 3 bases stayed unmatched. The CDR3 is 15 amino acids. Germline CDR1 MNHEY, CDR2 SVGAGI. CDR3 protein: CASSYGGGGYNEQFF. The CDR3 DNA follows: TGTGCCAGCAGTTACGGCGGGGGGGGGTACAATGAGCAGTTCTTC.

The rearrangement uses TRBV28 and TRBJ1-5; D uncertain. The V gene lost 1 base and the J gene lost 7 bases, with 5 bases spanning the gap. The CDR3 sequence is 12 residues long. CDR1 MDHEN and CDR2 SYDVKM come from the germline V gene. The CDR3 protein is CASSLYEQPQHF. CDR3 nucleotides: TGTGCCAGCAGTTTATATGAGCAGCCCCAGCATTTT.

The chain couples TRBV7-9 to TRBJ1-2; a weak D match, TRBD1 (5 bases). This CDR3 is 15 amino acids long. Germline V lookup: CDR1 SEHNR, CDR2 FQNEAQ (reference sequence). The V gene lost 5 bases and the J gene lost 8 bases, with 21 bases spanning the gap. CDR3 loop: CASSPSGGGTWGYTF. CDR3 nucleotides: TGTGCCAGCAGCCCGTCGGGGGGTGGGACTTGGGGCTACACCTTC.

This sequence joins TRBV7-2 and TRBJ2-3, with 9 bases fitting TRBD1. Per germline, CDR1 SGHTA and CDR2 FQGNSA. Trimming cost V 4 bases and J 7 bases; bases outside gene matches: 15. This CDR3 is built from 17 residues. This chain's CDR3 is CASSSALPGQGRYTQYF. The DNA of the CDR3 is TGTGCCAGCAGCTCCGCACTCCCGGGACAGGGTAGATATACGCAGTATTTT.

The CDR3 DNA reads as TGTGCCAGCAGCTACGGGAGGACCTCTGGAAACACCATATATTTT. Translating gives CASSYGRTSGNTIYF. This rearrangement joins TRBV7-8 to TRBJ1-3, with unresolved D. V lost 4 bases to trimming and J lost 0 bases, with 10 bases between them. This CDR3 spans 15 amino acids. The germline CDR1 and CDR2 sequences are SGHVS and FQNEAQ.

The chain employs TRBV5-1 and TRBJ2-5, with a weak D call TRBD1 (6 bases). Per the germline V gene, CDR1 is SGHRS and CDR2 is YFSETQ. Deletions cut 0 bases from V and 1 base from J, with 10 bases between. The CDR3 is 15 residues long. The CDR3 here is CASSLASGVQETQYF. Here the CDR3 DNA reads TGCGCCAGCAGCTTGGCCTCAGGGGTCCAAGAGACCCAGTACTTC.

The V gene is TRBV11-1, the J gene TRBJ2-1; 9 nucleotides line up with TRBD2. Looked up from germline, CDR1 is SGHAT and CDR2 is FQDESV (reference sequence). After removal of 5 bases from V and 0 bases from J, the junction contained 5 bases not matched to a gene. The CDR3 consists of 16 residues. The CDR3 DNA sequence: TGTGCCAGCAGCCCCAGCGGGGGGCCCTCCTACAATGAGCAGTTCTTC. Its protein product is CASSPSGGPSYNEQFF.

The genes are TRBV19 and TRBJ2-1; D is possibly TRBD1 (6 bases). Germline V gene data show CDR1 as LNHDA and CDR2 as SQIVND (reference sequence). The CDR3 is 14 residues long. Trimming stripped 5 bases from V and 4 bases from J, with 12 bases between. CDR3: CASSSPQGYNEQFF. CDR3 sequence (DNA): TGTGCCAGTAGTTCTCCACAGGGTTACAATGAGCAGTTCTTC.

The chain recombines TRBV7-9 with TRBJ1-1, with D possibly matching TRBD1 (5 bases). CDR1 SEHNR and CDR2 FQNEAQ come from the germline V gene (reference sequence). V was clipped by 5 bases and J by 4 bases, with 11 bases between them. This CDR3 is 13 amino acids long. Here the CDR3 DNA reads TGTGCCAGCAGCGCCAGGGTTAGCACTGAAGCTTTCTTT. It codes for CASSARVSTEAFF.

V and J are TRBV19 and TRBJ1-2; 9 bases fit TRBD1. The V gene's germline CDR1 is LNHDA and CDR2 SQIVND (reference sequence). There are 14 residues in the CDR3. Trimming at V came to 5 bases and at J to 3 bases, leaving 4 bases not matched to a gene. CDR3 residues: CASSRQGDHYGYTF. CDR3 in DNA: TGTGCCAGTAGTCGACAGGGGGACCACTATGGCTACACCTTC.

V gene TRBV4-3 combines with J gene TRBJ2-3; 7 nucleotides align to TRBD1. Germline CDR1 LGHNA, CDR2 YSLEER. There are 16 residues in the CDR3. The CDR3 nucleotides are TGCCCCCCCAGACGCCAGGGGGACGGCAACACAGATACGCAGTATTTT. It encodes CPPRRQGDGNTDTQYF.

The chain carries TRBV19 and TRBJ1-4; tentatively, D is TRBD1 (6 bases). The germline gives CDR1 LNHDA, CDR2 SQIVND (reference sequence). V was trimmed by 5 bases and J by 0 bases, leaving 16 bases between them. This CDR3 is 17 amino acids long. The CDR3 spells CASSLNARTATNEKLFF. The DNA for the CDR3 is TGTGCCAGTAGTTTGAACGCCCGGACAGCAACTAATGAAAAACTGTTTTTT.

V usage is TRBV10-3 and J usage is TRBJ1-2, with a tentative D call TRBD1 (6 bases). V lost 7 bases and J lost 0, with 12 bases in between. CDR3 size: 14 residues. Per the germline V gene, CDR1 is ENHRY and CDR2 is SYGVKD. As DNA, the CDR3 is TGTGCCATCAAGGGTTCAGGGGCTAACTATGGCTACACCTTC. Protein product: CAIKGSGANYGYTF.

This clone is a singleton in its sample. The rearrangement joins TRBV7-2 to TRBJ2-7, with TRBD2 identical over 7 bases. J lost 2 bases, V lost 5 bases, and 6 bases had no gene match. The CDR3 contains 14 residues. Per the germline V gene, CDR1 is SGHTA and CDR2 is FQGNSA. The CDR3 sequence: CASSIRTRPYEQYF. The CDR3 region has the DNA TGTGCCAGCAGCATCCGGACTAGACCCTACGAGCAGTACTTC.

The chain combines TRBV19 with TRBJ2-3; the match to TRBD2 covers 13 bases. Per germline, CDR1 LNHDA and CDR2 SQIVND (reference sequence). The CDR3 totals 18 residues. The V and J ends lost 0 bases and 1 base, in that order; junction bases with no gene match: 4. The CDR3: CASSIESGLAGGTDTQYF. CDR3 nucleotide sequence: TGTGCCAGTAGTATAGAGTCTGGACTAGCGGGGGGCACAGATACGCAGTATTTT.